This TCR beta chain originates from a study of blood T cell repertoires in COVID-19. Overall study: Sites across the United States, Italy and Spain contributed samples from acute and convalescent COVID-19. T cells, B-cell-depleted T cells, or PBMCs provided the cDNA or gDNA that served as material.

Methods used by the authors: From reference gene primer amplification, estimates of nucleated cell counts were derived. TCRdb's table, derived via immunoSEQ multiplex PCR, lists solely in-frame clones and lacks some. That table furnishes V, J and clone size, whereas the DNA furnished D and trimming. This table has 250,000 to 300,000 clones, roughly 85% appearing once. CDR3 length: 12 amino acids. Trimming took off 2 bases at V and 6 bases at J, with 8 bases between the two ends. The germline gives CDR1 MGHDK, CDR2 SYGVNS. This TCR derives from a man between 50 and 59 years old with active or convalescent COVID-19. The chain employs TRBV25-1 and TRBJ2-7; the D gene is possibly TRBD2 (5 bases). Sequencing was carried out using peripheral blood. The CDR3 DNA sequence: TGTGCCAGCAGTGAAAGCGGCGGCGAGCAGTACTTC. As protein: CASSESGGEQYF.